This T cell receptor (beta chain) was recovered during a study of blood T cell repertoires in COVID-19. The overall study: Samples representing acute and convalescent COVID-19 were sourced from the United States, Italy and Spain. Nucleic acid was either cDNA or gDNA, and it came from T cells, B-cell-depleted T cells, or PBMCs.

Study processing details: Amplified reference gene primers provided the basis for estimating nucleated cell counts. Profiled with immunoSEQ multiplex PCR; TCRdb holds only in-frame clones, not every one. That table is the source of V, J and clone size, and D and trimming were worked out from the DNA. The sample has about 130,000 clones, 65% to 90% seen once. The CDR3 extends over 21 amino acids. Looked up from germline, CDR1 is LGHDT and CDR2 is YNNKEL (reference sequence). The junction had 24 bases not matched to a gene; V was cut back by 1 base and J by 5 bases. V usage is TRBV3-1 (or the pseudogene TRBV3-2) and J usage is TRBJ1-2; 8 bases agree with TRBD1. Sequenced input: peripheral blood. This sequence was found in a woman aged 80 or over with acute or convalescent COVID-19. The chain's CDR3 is CASSQVRQGARTSSGSYGYTF. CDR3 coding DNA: TGTGCCAGCAGCCAAGTCCGTCAGGGGGCGCGAACCTCATCCGGGTCTTATGGCTACACCTTC.